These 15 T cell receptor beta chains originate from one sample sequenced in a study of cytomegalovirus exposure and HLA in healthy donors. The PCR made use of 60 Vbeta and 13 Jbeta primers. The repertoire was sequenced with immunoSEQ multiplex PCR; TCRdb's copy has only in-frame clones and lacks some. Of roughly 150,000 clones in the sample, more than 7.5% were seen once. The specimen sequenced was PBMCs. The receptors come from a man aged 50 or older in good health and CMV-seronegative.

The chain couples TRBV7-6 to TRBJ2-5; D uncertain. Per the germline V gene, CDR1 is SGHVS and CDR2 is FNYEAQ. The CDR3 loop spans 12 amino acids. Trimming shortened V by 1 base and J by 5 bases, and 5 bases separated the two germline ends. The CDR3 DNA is TGTGCCAGCAGCTTAGGTGCGGAGACCCAGTACTTC. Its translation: CASSLGAETQYF. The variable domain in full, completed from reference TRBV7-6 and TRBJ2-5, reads GAGVSQSPRYKVTKRGQDVALRCDPISGHVSLYWYRQALGQGPEFLTYFNYEAQQDKSGLPNDRFSAERPEGSISTLTIQRTEQRDSAMYRCASSLGAETQYFGPGTRLLVL.

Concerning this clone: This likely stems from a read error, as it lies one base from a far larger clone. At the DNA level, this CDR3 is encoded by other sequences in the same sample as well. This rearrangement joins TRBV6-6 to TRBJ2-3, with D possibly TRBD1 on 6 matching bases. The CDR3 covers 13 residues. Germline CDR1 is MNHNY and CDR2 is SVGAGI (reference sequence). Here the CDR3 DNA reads TGTGCCAGCAGTTACCAGGGGAGAGATACGCAGTATTTC. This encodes CASSYQGRDTQYF.

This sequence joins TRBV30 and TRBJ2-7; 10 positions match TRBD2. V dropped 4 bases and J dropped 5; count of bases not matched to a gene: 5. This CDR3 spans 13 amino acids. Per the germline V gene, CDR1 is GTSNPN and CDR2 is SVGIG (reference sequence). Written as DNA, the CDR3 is TGTGCCTGGATCCTAGCGGGAGCTAACGAGCAGTACTTC. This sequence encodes CAWILAGANEQYF.

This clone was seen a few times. Here the CDR3 reads CATLDRRNIQYF. In DNA, the CDR3 is TGTGCCACCCTGGACAGGAGAAACATTCAGTACTTC. The V call is TRBV19, the J call TRBJ2-4, with 7 nucleotides matching TRBD1. After removal of 10 bases from V and 6 bases from J, the junction contained 6 bases not matched to a gene. Germline V CDR1 and CDR2: LNHDA, SQIVND (reference sequence). The CDR3 length is 12 residues.

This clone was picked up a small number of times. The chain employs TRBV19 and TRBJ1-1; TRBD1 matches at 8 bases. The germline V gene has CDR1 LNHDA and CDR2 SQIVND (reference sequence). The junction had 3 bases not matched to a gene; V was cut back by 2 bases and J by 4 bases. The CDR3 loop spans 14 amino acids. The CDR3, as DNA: TGTGCCAGTAGTATAAATGGACAGGGCACTGAAGCTTTCTTT. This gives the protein CASSINGQGTEAFF.

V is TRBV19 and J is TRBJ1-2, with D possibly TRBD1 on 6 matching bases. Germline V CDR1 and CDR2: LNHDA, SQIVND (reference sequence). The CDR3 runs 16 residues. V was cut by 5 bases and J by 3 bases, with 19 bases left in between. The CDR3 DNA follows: TGTGCCAGTAGTCACCCGGGGGGCCCGGGAGACTATGGCTACACCTTC. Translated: CASSHPGGPGDYGYTF.

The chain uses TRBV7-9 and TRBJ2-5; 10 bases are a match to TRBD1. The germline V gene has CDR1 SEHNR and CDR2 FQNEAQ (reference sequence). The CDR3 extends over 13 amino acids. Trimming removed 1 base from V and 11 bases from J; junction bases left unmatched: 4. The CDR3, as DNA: TGTGCCAGCAGCTTAGGGGACAGGGGCCAGCAGTACTTC. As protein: CASSLGDRGQQYF.

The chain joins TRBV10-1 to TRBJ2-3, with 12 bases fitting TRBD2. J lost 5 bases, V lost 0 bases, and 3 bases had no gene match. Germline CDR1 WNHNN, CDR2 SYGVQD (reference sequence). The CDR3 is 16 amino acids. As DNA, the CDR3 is TGCGCCAGCAGTGAGTCCCTAGCGGGGGGGCAAGATACGCAGTATTTT. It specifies CASSESLAGGQDTQYF.

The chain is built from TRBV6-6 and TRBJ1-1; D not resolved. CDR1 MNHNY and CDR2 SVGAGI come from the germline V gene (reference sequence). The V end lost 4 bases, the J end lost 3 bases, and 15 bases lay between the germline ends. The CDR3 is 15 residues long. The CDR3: CASSSRILVDTEAFF. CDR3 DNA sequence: TGTGCCAGCAGTTCTCGAATATTAGTCGACACTGAAGCTTTCTTT.

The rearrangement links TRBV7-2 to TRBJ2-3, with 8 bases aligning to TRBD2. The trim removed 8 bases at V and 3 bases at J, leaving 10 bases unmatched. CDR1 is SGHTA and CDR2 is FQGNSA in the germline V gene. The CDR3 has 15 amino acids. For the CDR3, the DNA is TGTGCCAGCTCCCCTCGGGAGGGCCGGACAGATACGCAGTATTTT. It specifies CASSPREGRTDTQYF.

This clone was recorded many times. The CDR3 region has the DNA TGTGCCAGTACCTTGGCTAGCGGCGTGGCAGATACGCAGTATTTT. Its protein is CASTLASGVADTQYF. The chain is built from TRBV19 and TRBJ2-3; 7 bases are shared with TRBD2. V lost 7 bases to trimming and J lost 4 bases; unmatched junction nucleotides: 11. Per germline, CDR1 LNHDA and CDR2 SQIVND (reference sequence). The CDR3 length is 15 residues.

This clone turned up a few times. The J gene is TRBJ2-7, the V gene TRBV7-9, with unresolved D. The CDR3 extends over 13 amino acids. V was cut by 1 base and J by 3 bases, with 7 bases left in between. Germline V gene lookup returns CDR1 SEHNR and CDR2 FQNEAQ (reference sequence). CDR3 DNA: TGTGCCAGCAGCTTAGTATCGGGCTACGAGCAGTACTTC. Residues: CASSLVSGYEQYF. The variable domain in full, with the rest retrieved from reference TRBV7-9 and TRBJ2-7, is DTGVSQNPRHKITKRGQNVTFRCDPISEHNRLYWYRQTLGQGPEFLTYFQNEAQLEKSRLLSDRFSAERPKGSFSTLEIQRTEQGDSAMYLCASSLVSGYEQYFGPGTRLTVT.

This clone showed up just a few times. The CDR3 sequence: CASSVGGGSKGTEAFF. The CDR3 DNA sequence: TGTGCCAGCAGCGTGGGAGGGGGGAGTAAGGGCACTGAAGCTTTCTTT. V is TRBV9 and J is TRBJ1-1, with D perhaps matching TRBD1 (6 bases). CDR3 length equals 16 residues. The V and J ends lost 2 bases and 4 bases respectively, with 18 bases between them. CDR1 and CDR2 from the germline V gene are SGDLS and YYNGEE.

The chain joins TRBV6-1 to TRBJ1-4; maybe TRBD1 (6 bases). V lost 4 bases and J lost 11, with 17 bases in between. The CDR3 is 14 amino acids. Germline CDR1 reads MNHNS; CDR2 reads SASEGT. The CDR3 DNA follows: TGTGCCAGCAGTGCGATCGCTGGGGGCGCGAAACTGTTTTTT. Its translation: CASSAIAGGAKLFF.

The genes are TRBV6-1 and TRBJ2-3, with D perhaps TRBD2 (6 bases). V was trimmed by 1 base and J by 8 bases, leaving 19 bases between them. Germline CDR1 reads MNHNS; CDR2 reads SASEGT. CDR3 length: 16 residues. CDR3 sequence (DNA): TGTGCCAGCAGTGAAGAACTAGCACGATTTACGGGTACGCAGTATTTT. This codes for CASSEELARFTGTQYF.